Sequencing of this T cell receptor beta chain was carried out in a study of blood T cell repertoires in COVID-19. Points on this clone: This same CDR3 is encoded by further DNA sequences in the sample.

The assay was immunoSEQ multiplex PCR, and TCRdb's table has in-frame clones only and misses some. The data show over 350,000 clones, 87% seen once. The CDR3 is 13 amino acids. Per the germline V gene, CDR1 is SQVTM and CDR2 is ANQGSEA. J lost 5 bases, V lost 6 bases, and 7 bases had no gene match. Participants were placed into cohorts based on the clinical history they reported. The origin of this receptor is a woman in her late teens or twenties with acute COVID-19. The V gene is TRBV29-1, the J gene TRBJ1-2, with 9 bases identical to TRBD1. The sequenced material came from PBMCs or T cells enriched from blood (not recorded which). In DNA, the CDR3 is TGCAGCGTGGGACAGGGAGAAGATTATGGCTACACCTTC. Protein: CSVGQGEDYGYTF.